This T cell receptor (beta chain) originates from a study of shared clonotypes between healthy human individuals. Study-level findings and limits: Sorted-subset sequencing, rarefaction showed, was incomplete despite large depth. The generation probabilities recorded for non-shared clonotypes fell below those of clonotypes shared by all four donors.

Researchers ran the assay at a deep level. In the authors' methods: Quality scores were absent from the junction-only immunoSEQ sequences, so filtering differed. Data came from immunoSEQ multiplex PCR; TCRdb stores just in-frame clones and leaves some out. V and J calls plus clone size are reproduced from that table; the DNA served to infer D and trimming. The table includes around 300,000 clones, around 90% detected once. The germline V gene encodes CDR1 PRHDT and CDR2 FYEKMQ (reference sequence). V lost 5 bases and J 7 bases, leaving 15 bases between the germline ends. The CDR3 length is 14 residues. For this clone: Its antigen is not known.

The receptor comes from a man aged 18 to 29 in good health. The V and J genes are TRBV13 and TRBJ2-1; D might be TRBD1 (5 bases). Sequencing input: memory CD8+ T cells sorted from blood. The subset is: CD45RO+ cells pooled with CCR7-negative TemRA cells. CDR3 nucleotides: TGTGCCAGCAGCCCGACACCCCAGGGAAATGAGCAGTTCTTC. Its protein product is CASSPTPQGNEQFF.